The clone carrying this TCR beta chain was counted only a few times. The immunoSEQ assay was v3. TCRdb's table, derived via immunoSEQ multiplex PCR, lists solely in-frame clones and lacks some. The sample has tens of thousands of clones, 55% to 75% seen once. V was cut by 2 bases and J by 6 bases, with 10 bases left in between. The CDR3 loop spans 13 amino acids. Germline V lookup: CDR1 MGHRA, CDR2 YSYEKL. The sample's time point: pre-treatment sample, taken before nivolumab and TIL therapy. Tumor tissue came from excised metastases, mostly pleural nodules or supraclavicular lymph nodes. The sample belongs to a study of TIL therapy for anti-PD-1-resistant metastatic lung cancer. Study-level information: Tumors had a median PD-L1 proportion score of approximately 5.5%.

Sequencing was performed on tumor tissue, taken at baseline. V gene TRBV4-1 combines with J gene TRBJ1-1; no clear D gene. The receptor was isolated from a person aged 25-85 years with non-small cell lung cancer. The CDR3 is CASSQSGRAEAFF. CDR3 nucleotides: TGCGCCAGCAGCCAATCGGGTCGTGCTGAAGCTTTCTTT.